The 15 T cell receptor beta chains reported below all come from one sample, sequenced in a study of T-cell memory formation after mild COVID-19. TCRdb ran MiXCR on the 5' RACE reads and lists one entry per CDR3 protein. In the table there are around 300,000 distinct CDR3 sequences, about an eighth of which are singletons. Sequenced material: PBMCs or a T cell subset sorted from them (not recorded which). The receptor set was obtained from a man aged 18 to 30 who had mild COVID-19 (a few samples of this study predate the infection). Cell type and time point are not known.

This clonotype was counted only a few times. The junction shows a germline mismatch at one end, possibly a read error. The chain has TRBV7-9 and TRBJ2-7, with D perhaps matching TRBD1 or TRBD2 (5 bases each). The CDR3 extends over 11 amino acids. Germline V gives CDR1 SEHNR, CDR2 FQNEAQ (reference sequence). The CDR3 coding sequence is TGTGCCAGCAGCTTACTCCGGGACGCAGACTTC. It codes for CASSLLRDADF. Supplemented by reference TRBV7-9 and TRBJ2-7, the full variable domain reads DTGVSQNPRHKITKRGQNVTFRCDPISEHNRLYWYRQTLGQGPEFLTYFQNEAQLEKSRLLSDRFSAERPKGSFSTLEIQRTEQGDSAMYLCASSLLRDADFGPGTRLTVT.

The V gene is TRBV7-9, the J gene TRBJ2-2; a weak D match, TRBD2 (5 bases). The CDR3 consists of 19 residues. Trimming pared 7 bases from V and 4 bases from J, leaving 28 bases between. CDR1 is SEHNR and CDR2 is FQNEAQ in the germline V gene (reference sequence). The CDR3 region has the DNA TGTGCCAGCACGGATTCGGGCAGGAGGACGGACCGGGTCACCGGGGAGCTGTTTTTT. Translating gives CASTDSGRRTDRVTGELFF.

The rearrangement joins TRBV7-9 to TRBJ2-1; maybe TRBD1 (6 bases). The germline V and J ends were trimmed by 4 bases and 5 bases, with 15 bases remaining between them. From germline, CDR1 is SEHNR and CDR2 FQNEAQ (reference sequence). The CDR3 has 15 residues. In DNA, the CDR3 is TGTGCCAGCAGCTCACCGGGACACCTAGACAATGAGCAGTTCTTC. Its translation is CASSSPGHLDNEQFF.

The CDR3 sequence: CAIGTGTETQYF. CDR3 coding DNA: TGCGCCATCGGGACAGGGACCGAGACCCAGTACTTC. J is TRBJ2-5 and V is TRBV5-1; 9 bases line up with TRBD1. Losses at the gene ends were 9 bases for V and 5 bases for J; bases not matched to a gene: 5. Germline CDR1 and CDR2: SGHRS and YFSETQ. The CDR3 sequence is 12 residues long.

This chain links TRBV7-9 with TRBJ1-1; D ambiguous. Looked up from germline, CDR1 is SEHNR and CDR2 is FQNEAQ (reference sequence). The ends were cut back, 7 bases at V and 5 bases at J, with 11 bases in the middle. The CDR3 is 12 residues long. Written as DNA, the CDR3 is TGTGCCAGCACCCTCCCCGGGACTGAAGCTTTCTTT. The encoded protein is CASTLPGTEAFF.

The CDR3 nucleotides read TGTGCCAGACCGCCCGAGGGGGGGATATCCTACGAGCAGTACGTC. Protein: CARPPEGGISYEQYV. This sequence joins TRBV28 and TRBJ2-7, with a weak D call TRBD2 (7 bases). Trimming took off 9 bases at V and 1 base at J, with 19 bases between the two ends. Germline loops: CDR1 MDHEN, CDR2 SYDVKM. The CDR3 consists of 15 residues.

This clonotype has more than one count but fewer than ten. This chain links TRBV7-2 with TRBJ1-1, with 8 nucleotides matching TRBD1. This CDR3 region has 15 residues. V dropped 5 bases and J dropped 3; count of bases not matched to a gene: 8. Germline V gene data show CDR1 as SGHTA and CDR2 as FQGNSA. The CDR3 region is CASSRTQGADTEAFF. Written as DNA, the CDR3 is TGTGCCAGCAGCAGAACCCAGGGGGCCGACACTGAAGCTTTCTTT.

This clonotype came up many times. This chain joins TRBV6-5 and TRBJ1-1; D call uncertain. V lost 5 bases and J 1 base, leaving 5 bases between the germline ends. This CDR3 is built from 12 residues. The germline V gene encodes CDR1 MNHEY and CDR2 SVGAGI. The CDR3 DNA reads as TGTGCCAGCAGTGCAGGGAACACTGAAGCTTTCTTT. Protein: CASSAGNTEAFF.

This clonotype turned up a few times. This chain's CDR3 is CASSSGKGAVTGELFF. As DNA, the CDR3 is TGCGCCAGCAGCTCAGGGAAAGGGGCTGTCACCGGGGAGCTGTTTTTT. The chain recombines TRBV4-1 with TRBJ2-2; TRBD1 might be the D (5 bases). Trimming stripped 5 bases from V and 4 bases from J, with 17 bases between. This CDR3 is built from 16 residues. Germline CDR1 and CDR2: MGHRA and YSYEKL.

This clonotype occurred many times. This chain joins TRBV29-1 and TRBJ2-3; D may be TRBD1 (6 bases). Per the germline V gene, CDR1 is SQVTM and CDR2 is ANQGSEA. There are 13 residues in the CDR3. The V and J ends lost 7 bases and 2 bases respectively, with 13 bases between them. CDR3 region: CSARQVLTDTQYF. In nucleotides, the CDR3 is TGCAGCGCCCGACAGGTCCTCACAGATACGCAGTATTTT.

CDR3 sequence: CASSPGRTNQPQHF. In nucleotides, the CDR3 is TGTGCCAGCAGCCCCGGACGCACCAATCAGCCCCAGCATTTT. The chain is built from TRBV7-2 and TRBJ1-5; D gene ambiguous. V was pared by 5 bases and J by 3 bases, with 11 bases between. CDR1 is SGHTA, CDR2 FQGNSA, per germline. This CDR3 comprises 14 residues. Full variable domain (outside the CDR3, taken from reference TRBV7-2 and TRBJ1-5): GAGVSQSPSNKVTEKGKDVELRCDPISGHTALYWYRQSLGQGLEFLIYFQGNSAPDKSGLPSDRFSAERTGGSVSTLTIQRTQQEDSAVYLCASSPGRTNQPQHFGDGTRLSIL.

This clonotype was seen more than once but under ten times. V is TRBV29-1 and J is TRBJ2-2; 8 bases agree with TRBD2. Looked up from germline, CDR1 is SQVTM and CDR2 is ANQGSEA. The CDR3 spans 13 residues. The V segment lost 3 bases and the J segment 5 bases; nucleotides outside the gene matches: 2. The CDR3 coding sequence is TGCAGCGTTGACGGGGGGGAAACCGGGGAGCTGTTTTTT. It codes for CSVDGGETGELFF.

This clonotype was detected a few times. The rearrangement links TRBV25-1 to TRBJ2-6, with TRBD1 as a possible D gene (6 bases). The CDR3 spans 15 residues. V lost 6 bases to trimming and J lost 2 bases, with 11 bases between them. Germline CDR1 and CDR2: MGHDK and SYGVNS. In nucleotides, the CDR3 is TGTGCCAGCAGCCACAACAGGGCTGGGGCCAACGTCCTGACTTTC. It encodes CASSHNRAGANVLTF.

A few counts support this clonotype. The J gene is TRBJ2-3, the V gene TRBV29-1, with D perhaps assigned TRBD1 or TRBD2 (5 bases each). V was clipped by 4 bases and J by 6 bases, with 14 bases between them. This CDR3 region has 13 residues. The V gene's germline CDR1 is SQVTM and CDR2 ANQGSEA. DNA for the CDR3: TGCAGCGTTGGAAGGGGCGAGGGGGATACGCAGTATTTT. This codes for CSVGRGEGDTQYF.

The J gene is TRBJ1-3, the V gene TRBV15; D not resolved. The germline V gene encodes CDR1 LNHNV and CDR2 YYDKDF (reference sequence). V was shortened by 2 bases and J by 0 bases, with 8 bases between the two germline ends. The CDR3 consists of 15 residues. CDR3 bases: TGTGCCACCAGCAGACCAGACAACTCTGGAAACACCATATATTTT. Translated, it gives CATSRPDNSGNTIYF.